The 30 T cell receptor beta chains below come from one sample, sequenced in a study of blood T cells in healthy people across ages. A second PCR, run for about 7 to 11 cycles, used a sample-barcoded 5' primer plus a J-beta primer mix. TCRdb called the 5' RACE reads again in MiXCR, with one record for every CDR3 protein. The sample lists more than 650,000 distinct CDR3 sequences; 20% to 25% were seen once. The specimen sequenced was blood. The receptors stem from a man between 65 and 85 years old in good health.

The chain has TRBV20-1 and TRBJ1-2; TRBD1 might be the D (5 bases). Trimming took 6 bases from V and 4 from J, leaving 9 bases between them. The CDR3 has 11 amino acids. CDR1 DFQATT and CDR2 SNEGSKA come from the germline V gene (reference sequence). The CDR3 protein is CSADSIYGYTF. The DNA for the CDR3 is TGCAGTGCCGACAGTATCTATGGCTACACCTTC.

This clonotype was seen a few times. CDR3 amino acids: CSARHRGRQETQYF. The CDR3 DNA follows: TGCAGTGCTAGGCACAGGGGGCGCCAAGAGACCCAGTACTTC. The rearrangement joins TRBV20-1 to TRBJ2-5; 9 positions match TRBD1. The CDR3 length is 14 residues. The ends lost 3 bases at V and 1 base at J; junction bases unmatched: 3. The V gene's germline CDR1 is DFQATT and CDR2 SNEGSKA (reference sequence).

This clonotype was picked up a small number of times. V and J are TRBV29-1 and TRBJ2-5; D is undetermined. The J call may be in error: the DNA end matches TRBJ2-1 better. The germline V gene encodes CDR1 SQVTM and CDR2 ANQGSEA. CDR3 length equals 15 residues. The CDR3 protein is CSVAGSPGLYNEQFF. CDR3 bases: TGCAGCGTGGCCGGGTCCCCCGGCCTCTACAATGAGCAGTTCTTC.

This clonotype was counted between two and nine times. The chain recombines TRBV20-1 with TRBJ2-1, with unresolved D. V was cut by 6 bases and J by 0 bases, with 15 bases left in between. The CDR3 is 15 amino acids. Germline V gene sequence: CDR1 DFQATT, CDR2 SNEGSKA (reference sequence). The CDR3 protein is CSAADAAGSYNEQFF. DNA for the CDR3: TGCAGTGCCGCAGACGCGGCAGGCTCCTACAATGAGCAGTTCTTC.

J is TRBJ2-2 and V is TRBV3-1; possible D gene TRBD1, 6 bases. The V end was cut by 7 bases, the J end by 1 base, with 13 bases between. Germline-derived CDR1 and CDR2 are LGHDT and YNNKEL (reference sequence). The CDR3 covers 15 residues. The CDR3 spells CASTPTGLNTGELFF. The CDR3 DNA follows: TGTGCCAGCACACCCACAGGGCTGAACACCGGGGAGCTGTTTTTT.

The chain recombines TRBV14 with TRBJ1-1, with D possibly matching TRBD1 (5 bases). Per germline, CDR1 SGHDN and CDR2 FVKESK. V lost 3 bases, J lost 6 bases, and 11 bases lay in between. The CDR3 runs to 13 residues. The CDR3, as DNA: TGTGCCAGCAGCCAGATTCCGGGGGCTGAAGCTTTCTTT. Translating it yields CASSQIPGAEAFF.

This clonotype showed up just a few times. The V gene is TRBV14, the J gene TRBJ2-1; D is undetermined. Germline CDR1 and CDR2: SGHDN and FVKESK. CDR3 length: 16 amino acids. Between the trimmed V and J ends, which lost 3 bases and 8 bases, there was a span of 20 bases. CDR3 in DNA: TGTGCCAGCAGCCAGTTTCCGGGCCGAAAGTCCGATGAGCAGTTCTTC. Translated: CASSQFPGRKSDEQFF.

V and J are TRBV20-1 and TRBJ2-6; D unclear. The V gene's germline CDR1 is DFQATT and CDR2 SNEGSKA (reference sequence). Trimming took off 3 bases at V and 4 bases at J, with 16 bases between the two ends. CDR3 size: 16 residues. The CDR3 spells CSASGIPGSGANVLTF. The CDR3 DNA reads as TGCAGTGCTAGTGGTATTCCGGGCTCCGGGGCCAACGTCCTGACTTTC.

This clonotype was found a few times. The J gene is TRBJ2-5, the V gene TRBV2; 12 bases map to TRBD2. The J call may be incorrect, as the DNA end agrees better with TRBJ2-1. CDR1 SNHLY and CDR2 FYNNEI come from the germline V gene. There are 15 residues in the CDR3. As DNA, the CDR3 is TGTGCCAGCAGTCAACTAGCGGGAGGAACCAATGAGCAGTTCTTC. Translating it yields CASSQLAGGTNEQFF.

V usage is TRBV12-3 or TRBV12-4 and J usage is TRBJ1-5, with unresolved D. The CDR3 covers 15 residues. V lost 1 base and J lost 4, with 11 bases in between. This chain's CDR3 is CASSLGQSTNQPQHF. CDR3 sequence (DNA): TGTGCCAGCAGTTTAGGGCAGTCTACTAATCAGCCCCAGCATTTT.

This clonotype was detected only a few times. The chain combines TRBV7-2 with TRBJ1-2, with D maybe TRBD1 (6 bases). Germline values: CDR1 SGHTA, CDR2 FQGNSA. V was pared by 5 bases and J by 8 bases, with 15 bases between. This CDR3 comprises 13 residues. CDR3 amino acids: CASSPRDKMGYTF. Here the CDR3 DNA reads TGTGCCAGCAGCCCACGGGACAAGATGGGCTACACCTTC. The full variable domain, rest sourced from reference TRBV7-2 and TRBJ1-2, is GAGVSQSPSNKVTEKGKDVELRCDPISGHTALYWYRQSLGQGLEFLIYFQGNSAPDKSGLPSDRFSAERTGGSVSTLTIQRTQQEDSAVYLCASSPRDKMGYTFGSGTRLTVV.

The chain joins TRBV30 to TRBJ1-2; D unresolved. The germline gives CDR1 GTSNPN, CDR2 SVGIG (reference sequence). The length of the CDR3 is 13 residues. Trimming pared 4 bases from V and 0 bases from J, leaving 9 bases between. The chain's CDR3 is CAWNYGSNYGYTF. The CDR3 nucleotides read TGTGCCTGGAATTATGGGTCTAACTATGGCTACACCTTC.

This clonotype was recorded a few times. V and J are TRBV12-3 or TRBV12-4 and TRBJ2-2, with 9 bases that match TRBD1. V was clipped by 4 bases and J by 6 bases; unmatched bases: 9. The CDR3 has 16 residues. CDR3 nucleotides: TGTGCCAGCAGTTCCTCCGGGACAGGGAATTCCGGGGAGCTGTTTTTT. Translated: CASSSSGTGNSGELFF.

In its sample, this clonotype was seen a few times. The chain is built from TRBV12-3 or TRBV12-4 and TRBJ1-6; D possibly corresponds to TRBD1 (5 bases). V dropped 1 base and J dropped 5 bases, with 9 bases sitting between them. The CDR3 loop spans 15 amino acids. The CDR3 spells CASSLVRANNSPLHF. The CDR3 DNA sequence: TGTGCCAGCAGTTTAGTCAGGGCCAATAATTCACCCCTCCACTTT.

V usage is TRBV14 and J usage is TRBJ2-1; 8 nucleotides agree with TRBD2. The J call may be in error: the DNA end matches TRBJ2-7 better. This CDR3 comprises 14 residues. Germline CDR1 SGHDN, CDR2 FVKESK. The CDR3: CASSQASGSSEQYV. CDR3 nucleotides: TGTGCCAGCAGCCAAGCCAGCGGGAGCTCCGAGCAGTACGTC.

J is TRBJ2-5 and V is TRBV28; TRBD1 matches at 7 bases. The CDR3 runs 15 residues. With V trimmed by 3 bases and J by 3 bases, 7 bases remained unmatched. Germline V gene lookup returns CDR1 MDHEN and CDR2 SYDVKM. The CDR3 sequence is CASSLTGRGEETQYF. In nucleotides, the CDR3 is TGTGCCAGCAGTTTGACAGGGAGAGGGGAAGAGACCCAGTACTTC.

The chain employs TRBV7-2 and TRBJ1-4, with TRBD1 matching over 7 bases. CDR3 size: 15 residues. Trimming removed 5 bases from V and 8 bases from J; junction bases left unmatched: 11. Germline CDR1 SGHTA, CDR2 FQGNSA. CDR3: CASSVTGVRGEKLFF. In DNA, the CDR3 is TGTGCCAGCAGCGTTACAGGGGTGAGAGGGGAAAAACTGTTTTTT.

The gene calls are TRBV6-2 or TRBV6-3 and TRBJ2-3, with TRBD1 matching 7 bases. CDR1 and CDR2 (germline): MNHEY, SVGEGT. Trimming cost V 2 bases and J 2 bases; bases outside gene matches: 1. The CDR3 contains 14 residues. The CDR3 DNA sequence: TGTGCCAGCAGTTACGGGACAGCCACAGATACGCAGTATTTT. This codes for CASSYGTATDTQYF.

J is TRBJ1-3 and V is TRBV20-1, with 8 positions matching TRBD1. The CDR3 loop spans 17 amino acids. Unmatched junction bases numbered 17, after V lost 6 bases and J lost 4 bases. Germline V CDR1 and CDR2: DFQATT, SNEGSKA (reference sequence). In DNA form, the CDR3 reads TGCAGTGCACAAGCTCAAGGACAGGGTGGTTACGGAAACACCATATATTTT. Translation: CSAQAQGQGGYGNTIYF.

This clonotype showed up just a few times. V and J are TRBV11-2 and TRBJ2-5; D tentatively reads TRBD1 or TRBD2 (5 bases each). The J call may be in error: the DNA end matches TRBJ2-1 better. CDR3 length: 17 residues. Germline-derived CDR1 and CDR2 are SGHAT and FQNNGV. The CDR3 protein is CASSLGMEWGLKGGQFF. Written as DNA, the CDR3 is TGTGCCAGCAGCTTAGGAATGGAGTGGGGCCTCAAAGGAGGGCAGTTCTTC.

This clonotype was seen only a few times. The chain has TRBV7-9 and TRBJ2-5; weak D call: TRBD2 (6 bases). The CDR3 covers 12 residues. The germline CDR1 and CDR2 sequences are SEHNR and FQNEAQ (reference sequence). Written as DNA, the CDR3 is TGTGTCCTAGTGGGGGTCGGGGAGGCCCAGTACTTC. It codes for CVLVGVGEAQYF.

This clonotype occurred a few times. This chain uses TRBV20-1 with TRBJ2-3; D is possibly TRBD2 (5 bases). The CDR3 is made up of 13 amino acids. V was shortened by 2 bases and J by 4 bases, with 10 bases between the two germline ends. Germline V lookup: CDR1 DFQATT, CDR2 SNEGSKA (reference sequence). The CDR3 sequence is CSARRLAPDTQYF. CDR3 nucleotides: TGCAGTGCTAGACGCCTAGCTCCAGATACGCAGTATTTT.

The chain links TRBV3-1 to TRBJ1-1; no firm D call. Trimming left V 2 bases short and J 10 bases short, with 11 bases between. The CDR3 contains 12 residues. Germline lookup yields CDR1 LGHDT and CDR2 YNNKEL (reference sequence). CDR3 in amino acids: CASSQRMGAAFF. The CDR3 nucleotides read TGTGCCAGCAGCCAAAGGATGGGCGCAGCTTTCTTT.

V usage is TRBV12-3 or TRBV12-4 and J usage is TRBJ1-6; 9 bases are a match to TRBD1. CDR3 length: 15 residues. V was pared by 0 bases and J by 8 bases, with 2 bases of the junction left unmatched. Here the CDR3 reads CASSLAGQGDSPLHF. The CDR3 DNA is TGTGCCAGCAGTTTAGCGGGACAGGGTGATTCACCCCTCCACTTT.

The chain combines TRBV5-4 with TRBJ2-1, with 7 nucleotides matching TRBD2. CDR3 length equals 15 residues. Per germline, CDR1 SGHNT and CDR2 YYREEE (reference sequence). The ends lost 5 bases at V and 0 bases at J; junction bases unmatched: 5. The CDR3 reads CASSWEGGSYNEQFF. The CDR3 bases are TGTGCCAGCAGTTGGGAGGGCGGCTCCTACAATGAGCAGTTCTTC.

This clonotype was detected a few times. This chain joins TRBV29-1 and TRBJ2-7; D might be TRBD1 (6 bases). V lost 4 bases and J 5 bases, leaving 18 bases between the germline ends. Looked up from germline, CDR1 is SQVTM and CDR2 is ANQGSEA. There are 14 residues in the CDR3. CDR3 sequence reads: CSVGPTGMEDEQYF. In DNA form, the CDR3 reads TGCAGCGTTGGACCGACAGGAATGGAGGACGAGCAGTACTTC.

The genes are TRBV7-2 and TRBJ2-5; 7 positions match TRBD1. The trim removed 5 bases at V and 2 bases at J, leaving 5 bases unmatched. The CDR3 spans 14 residues. Germline values: CDR1 SGHTA, CDR2 FQGNSA. The CDR3 reads CASSQPTGQETQYF. In nucleotides, the CDR3 is TGTGCCAGCAGCCAACCGACAGGGCAAGAGACCCAGTACTTC.

This clonotype was counted only a few times. The genes are TRBV5-1 and TRBJ1-1, with 8 bases identical to TRBD1. The germline V gene has CDR1 SGHRS and CDR2 YFSETQ. The junction had 5 bases not matched to a gene; V was cut back by 0 bases and J by 7 bases. This CDR3 is built from 14 residues. CDR3 sequence (DNA): TGCGCCAGCAGCTTGGTGGACAGGGTATATGAAGCTTTCTTT. Translating it yields CASSLVDRVYEAFF. Complete variable domain (other parts from reference TRBV5-1 and TRBJ1-1): KAGVTQTPRYLIKTRGQQVTLSCSPISGHRSVSWYQQTPGQGLQFLFEYFSETQRNKGNFPGRFSGRQFSNSRSEMNVSTLELGDSALYLCASSLVDRVYEAFFGQGTRLTVV.

This clonotype was recorded at least ten times. The CDR3 bases are TGCAGTGCTAGGGGGGGAGATACGCAGTATTTT. The encoded protein is CSARGGDTQYF. The gene calls are TRBV20-1 and TRBJ2-3; tentative D call: TRBD2 (6 bases). Germline V gives CDR1 DFQATT, CDR2 SNEGSKA (reference sequence). Trimming cost V 3 bases and J 5 bases, with 6 bases left between them. This CDR3 is 11 amino acids long.

The CDR3 spells CATSRDFELGGTQYF. The CDR3 DNA sequence: TGTGCCACCAGCAGAGATTTTGAACTGGGGGGGACCCAGTACTTC. The V and J genes are TRBV15 and TRBJ2-7; D possibly corresponds to TRBD2 (6 bases). TRBJ2-5 matches the DNA end more closely, so the J call is doubtful. Germline-derived CDR1 and CDR2 are LNHNV and YYDKDF (reference sequence). The CDR3 extends over 15 amino acids.